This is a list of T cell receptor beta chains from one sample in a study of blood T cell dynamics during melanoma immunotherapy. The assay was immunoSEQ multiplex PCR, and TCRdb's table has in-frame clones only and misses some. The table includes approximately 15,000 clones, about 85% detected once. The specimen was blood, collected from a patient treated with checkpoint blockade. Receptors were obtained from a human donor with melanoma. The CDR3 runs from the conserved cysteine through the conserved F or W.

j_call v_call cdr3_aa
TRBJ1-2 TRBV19 CASSIGTQNYGYTF
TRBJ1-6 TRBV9 CASSTGLVGNFSPLHF
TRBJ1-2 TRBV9 CASSHDREYGYTF
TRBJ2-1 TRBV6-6 CASRPASGQGAYEQFF
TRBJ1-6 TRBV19 CASGSSYNSPLHF
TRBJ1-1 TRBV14 CASSSSLNTEAFF
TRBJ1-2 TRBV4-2 CASSPLSTDDYGYTF
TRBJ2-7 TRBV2 CASIRQGDAYEQYF
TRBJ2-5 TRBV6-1 CASSERSSGGAGQETQYF
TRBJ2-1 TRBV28 CASSLAHPGGRNEQFF
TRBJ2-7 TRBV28 CASSLFGYEQYF
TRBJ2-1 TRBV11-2 CASSLASMGNNEQFF
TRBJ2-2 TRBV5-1 CASSSGISNTGELFF
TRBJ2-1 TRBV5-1 CASSQTSGGYNEQFF
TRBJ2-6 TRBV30 CAGQGFSGANVLTF
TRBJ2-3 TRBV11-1 CASSPGRNTQYF
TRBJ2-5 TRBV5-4 CASSPDRGMETQYF
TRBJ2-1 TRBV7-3 CASSLMASGPYNEQFF
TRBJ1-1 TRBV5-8 CASSSSQGGMNTEAFF
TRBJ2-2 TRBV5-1 CASSFTRGDTGELFF
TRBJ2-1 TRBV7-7 CASSPEAASEVQFF
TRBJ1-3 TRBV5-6 CASSYDMSHGNTIYF
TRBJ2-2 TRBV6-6 CASSLVGGSTGELFF
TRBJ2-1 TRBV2 CASSRLVQNEQFF
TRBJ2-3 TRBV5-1 CASSLGVTSTDTQYF
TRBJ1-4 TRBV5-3 CARKGQGDEKLFF
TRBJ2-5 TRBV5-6 CASSPGQQETQYF
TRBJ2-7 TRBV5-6 CASSLYAVVYEQYF
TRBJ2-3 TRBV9 CASSVEGGATDTQYF
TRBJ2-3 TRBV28 CASSLLPGGAPDTQYF
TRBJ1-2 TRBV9 CASSVAQRGQNGYTF
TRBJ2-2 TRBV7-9 CARGGRENTGELFF
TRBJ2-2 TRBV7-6 CASSRLATGAGMELFF
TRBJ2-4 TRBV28 CASSLPPTSSGGVKNIQYF
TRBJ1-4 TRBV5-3 CARSLGRGLRGEKLFF
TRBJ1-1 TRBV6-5 CASSYGASPEAFF
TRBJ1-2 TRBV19 CASSEIQGRGGYTF
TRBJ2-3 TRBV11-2 CASSLRGGGGIRTDTQYF
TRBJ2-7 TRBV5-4 CASSSAGGSSYEQYF
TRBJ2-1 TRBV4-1 CASSQSGGTGVYNEQFF
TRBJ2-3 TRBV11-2 CASSSTSGGITDTQYF
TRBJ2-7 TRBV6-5 CASSYSTGAYEQYF
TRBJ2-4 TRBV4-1 CASSQSYLGNIQYF
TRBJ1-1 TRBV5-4 CASSLGGVGTEAFF
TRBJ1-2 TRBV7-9 CASSFMSSGYTF
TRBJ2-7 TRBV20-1 CSATARDEQYF
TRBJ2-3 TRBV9 CASSVYDTDTQYF
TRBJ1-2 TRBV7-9 CASSPAARPNYGYTF
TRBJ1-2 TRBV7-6 CASSLLGYGYTF
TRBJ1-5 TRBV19 CASSITYSNQPQHF
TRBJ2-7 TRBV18 CASSPPSSYEQYF
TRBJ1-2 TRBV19 CATGPLNGYTF
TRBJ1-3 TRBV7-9 CASSLAGTDSGNTIYF
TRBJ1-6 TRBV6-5 CASSYSGTGAIPLHF
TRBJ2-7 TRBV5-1 CASSQPFGTDIYEQYF
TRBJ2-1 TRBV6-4 CASSDSGGLNEQFF
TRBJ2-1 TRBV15 CATSILTSSEQFF
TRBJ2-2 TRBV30 CAWRPTGGTGELFF
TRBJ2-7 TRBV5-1 CASSQGTQGGEQYF